Sequencing of this T cell receptor (beta chain) was carried out in a study of cytomegalovirus exposure and HLA in healthy donors. The CDR3 totals 15 residues. Germline V gene lookup returns CDR1 LNHDA and CDR2 SQIVND (reference sequence). V dropped 6 bases and J dropped 1; count of bases not matched to a gene: 5. Primers included in the PCR were 60 Vbeta and 13 Jbeta primers. Assay: immunoSEQ multiplex PCR; the TCRdb copy retains only in-frame clones and omits some. The table shows approximately 130,000 clones, with approximately 84% occurring only once. The sequence came from a boy younger than 10 in good health and CMV-seronegative. What was sequenced was PBMCs. V and J are TRBV19 and TRBJ1-1; TRBD1 matches at 10 bases. The CDR3 spells CASRAWDRGNTEAFF. The CDR3 bases are TGTGCCAGTAGAGCCTGGGACAGGGGGAACACTGAAGCTTTCTTT.